This T cell receptor beta chain was captured by sequencing in a study of vaccination and CD4 T cells after COVID-19. Indicated time point: late sampling 161 to 241 days after vaccination in three convalescent patients. Stated treatment: approximately 10-day PBMC culture with coronavirus spike peptide pools or control peptides (ViraFEST assay). Points on this clonotype: Its specificity is not known.

The Oncomine TCR Beta short-read assay was what sequenced the DNA obtained from cultured CD4+ T cells. Via MiXCR, TCRdb re-called the PCR reads, giving one row per CDR3 protein. Of approximately 22,000 distinct CDR3 sequences in the sample, about 31% were seen once. Sequences were derived from CD4+ T cells from blood, cultured in vitro, sampled about 7 months after SARS-CoV-2 vaccination. The sequence was obtained from a human donor who had recovered from COVID-19.

The CDR3 reads CASSYDPLGGYTF. CDR3 bases: TGTGCCAGCAGTTACGACCCCCTCGGTGGCTACACCTTC. V and J are TRBV6-5 and TRBJ1-2, with D unclear. This CDR3 has 13 residues. Per the germline V gene, CDR1 is MNHEY and CDR2 is SVGAGI. The V and J ends lost 2 bases and 7 bases respectively, with 11 bases between them.